What follows are 28 T cell receptor beta chains derived from one specimen sequenced in a study of blood T cell repertoires in COVID-19. This table comes from immunoSEQ multiplex PCR, and its TCRdb copy is limited to in-frame clones, with some not included. This sample has around 250,000 clones, with about four fifths found just once. The sample consisted of peripheral blood. These receptors were collected from a woman aged 40 to 49 who had recovered from COVID-19.

This chain links TRBV9 with TRBJ2-5; 11 bases align to TRBD2. CDR1 and CDR2 (germline): SGDLS, YYNGEE. Losses at the gene ends were 2 bases for V and 5 bases for J; bases not matched to a gene: 8. The CDR3 has 16 amino acids. CDR3 bases: TGTGCCAGCAGCGTGAGTAGCGGGGGGGCCGGGGAGACCCAGTACTTC. Translation gives CASSVSSGGAGETQYF.

J is TRBJ2-7 and V is TRBV7-9; unclear D gene. V lost 6 bases, J lost 4 bases, and 10 bases lay in between. Germline values: CDR1 SEHNR, CDR2 FQNEAQ (reference sequence). The CDR3 runs 12 residues. CDR3 region: CASSSYLYEQYF. CDR3 DNA: TGTGCCAGCAGTTCCTATCTATACGAGCAGTACTTC. The complete variable domain, with remaining parts taken from reference TRBV7-9 and TRBJ2-7, reads DTGVSQNPRHKITKRGQNVTFRCDPISEHNRLYWYRQTLGQGPEFLTYFQNEAQLEKSRLLSDRFSAERPKGSFSTLEIQRTEQGDSAMYLCASSSYLYEQYFGPGTRLTVT.

The chain recombines TRBV28 with TRBJ2-7; possibly TRBD2 for D (5 bases). V was clipped by 2 bases and J by 3 bases, with 17 bases between them. Germline V CDR1 and CDR2: MDHEN, SYDVKM. The CDR3 is 16 amino acids. CDR3 sequence reads: CASSLTGIAGLYEQYF. In DNA, the CDR3 is TGTGCCAGCAGTTTAACGGGTATTGCGGGTCTCTACGAGCAGTACTTC.

The J gene is TRBJ2-1, the V gene TRBV7-9; 9 positions agree with TRBD2. Germline trimming cut 1 base from V and 5 bases from J; bases unmatched to any gene: 12. This CDR3 has 18 amino acids. CDR1 SEHNR and CDR2 FQNEAQ come from the germline V gene (reference sequence). In nucleotides, the CDR3 is TGTGCCAGCAGCTTAGGACGGTTCGGGACTAGCAGCCACAATGAGCAGTTCTTC. Its translation is CASSLGRFGTSSHNEQFF.

The rearrangement uses TRBV30 and TRBJ1-2, with D perhaps TRBD1 (6 bases). V lost 0 bases to trimming and J lost 4 bases, with 18 bases between them. The germline V gene has CDR1 GTSNPN and CDR2 SVGIG (reference sequence). The CDR3 is 16 amino acids. CDR3 bases: TGTGCCTGGAGTGTATTTCCTCTGGGGGCTAGCTATGGCTACACCTTC. Its translation is CAWSVFPLGASYGYTF.

V gene TRBV10-3 combines with J gene TRBJ2-1, with 10 bases matching TRBD1. Germline CDR1 is ENHRY and CDR2 is SYGVKD. The junction had 5 bases not matched to a gene; V was cut back by 6 bases and J by 9 bases. There are 13 residues in the CDR3. The CDR3 sequence: CAIRDRGVSEQFF. DNA for the CDR3: TGTGCCATCAGGGACAGGGGGGTCAGTGAGCAGTTCTTC.

The V and J genes are TRBV12-3 or TRBV12-4 and TRBJ2-1, with 10 positions matching TRBD2. The CDR3 loop spans 13 amino acids. J lost 7 bases, V lost 7 bases, and 4 bases had no gene match. The CDR3 protein is CASTLAGDNEQFF. DNA for the CDR3: TGTGCCAGCACCCTAGCGGGGGATAATGAGCAGTTCTTC.

The sample holds one count of this clone. The rearrangement links TRBV18 to TRBJ1-1; D remains ambiguous. V was cut by 10 bases and J by 0 bases, with 21 bases left in between. This CDR3 comprises 16 residues. In germline, CDR1 is KGHSH, CDR2 LQKENI. The CDR3 protein is CATTERAPTLNTEAFF. CDR3 sequence (DNA): TGTGCCACCACTGAGAGGGCACCAACCTTGAACACTGAAGCTTTCTTT.

This chain joins TRBV7-9 and TRBJ1-5; D ambiguous. This CDR3 has 12 residues. Germline V gene data show CDR1 as SEHNR and CDR2 as FQNEAQ (reference sequence). The ends were cut back, 6 bases at V and 6 bases at J, with 9 bases in the middle. Here the CDR3 reads CASSRESQPQHF. The CDR3 nucleotides are TGTGCCAGCAGTAGGGAGTCTCAGCCCCAGCATTTT.

The chain has TRBV2 and TRBJ1-1, with D perhaps TRBD1 (6 bases). This CDR3 contains 17 residues. The germline CDR1 and CDR2 sequences are SNHLY and FYNNEI. V lost 8 bases to trimming and J lost 4 bases, with 26 bases between them. The CDR3 loop reads CASCGGAFVIARTEAFF. In nucleotides, the CDR3 is TGTGCCAGCTGTGGGGGCGCATTTGTAATCGCTCGCACTGAAGCTTTCTTT. Full variable domain (outside the CDR3, taken from reference TRBV2 and TRBJ1-1): EPEVTQTPSHQVTQMGQEVILRCVPISNHLYFYWYRQILGQKVEFLVSFYNNEISEKSEIFDDQFSVERPDGSNFTLKIRSTKLEDSAMYFCASCGGAFVIARTEAFFGQGTRLTVV.

The rearrangement uses TRBV4-2 and TRBJ2-5; TRBD2 matches 8 bases. CDR1 is LGHNA, CDR2 YNFKEQ, per germline. There are 17 residues in the CDR3. V dropped 0 bases and J dropped 1; count of bases not matched to a gene: 7. The CDR3 DNA reads TGTGCCAGCAGCCAAGACAATAGCGGGATGGTCCAAGAGACCCAGTACTTC. Protein product: CASSQDNSGMVQETQYF.

The genes are TRBV7-3 and TRBJ1-3; D is possibly TRBD1 (5 bases). CDR3 length: 14 amino acids. V was trimmed by 5 bases and J by 9 bases, leaving 17 bases between them. Looked up from germline, CDR1 is SGHTA and CDR2 is FQGTGA. CDR3 sequence: CASSLLSGVATIYF. CDR3 nucleotide sequence: TGTGCCAGCAGCCTCCTTTCGGGGGTGGCCACCATATATTTT.

J is TRBJ1-5 and V is TRBV2; TRBD1 is a possible D gene (5 bases). The germline V and J ends were trimmed by 8 bases and 5 bases, with 13 bases remaining between them. The germline V gene encodes CDR1 SNHLY and CDR2 FYNNEI. CDR3 length: 13 residues. The CDR3 bases are TGTGCCAGCGTTTGGACACCCGATCAGCCCCAGCATTTT. Protein sequence: CASVWTPDQPQHF.

This sequence joins TRBV7-6 and TRBJ2-7; 13 nucleotides match TRBD2. The J segment lost 5 bases and the V segment lost 4 bases, leaving 11 bases of the junction unmatched. Looked up from germline, CDR1 is SGHVS and CDR2 is FNYEAQ. The length of the CDR3 is 17 residues. The CDR3 here is CASSSSLAGGTVDEQYF. CDR3 DNA: TGTGCCAGCAGCTCCTCACTAGCGGGGGGGACGGTCGACGAGCAGTACTTC.

This chain connects TRBV11-3 to TRBJ2-2; a weak D match, TRBD2 (5 bases). There are 16 residues in the CDR3. The germline CDR1 and CDR2 sequences are SGHNT and YENEEA. V was trimmed by 1 base and J by 3 bases, leaving 12 bases between them. As DNA, the CDR3 is TGTGCCAGCAGCTTAGTAGGAGGAGCCTACACCGGGGAGCTGTTTTTT. Translating gives CASSLVGGAYTGELFF. Full variable domain (rest looked up from reference TRBV11-3 and TRBJ2-2): EAGVVQSPRYKIIEKKQPVAFWCNPISGHNTLYWYLQNLGQGPELLIRYENEEAVDDSQLPKDRFSAERLKGVDSTLKIQPAELGDSAVYLCASSLVGGAYTGELFFGEGSRLTVL.

This clone was detected once. The CDR3 region is CASSAGLVNTGELFF. CDR3 nucleotide sequence: TGTGCCAGCAGCGCGGGACTCGTTAACACCGGGGAGCTGTTTTTT. J is TRBJ2-2 and V is TRBV3-1 (or the pseudogene TRBV3-2), with D perhaps matching TRBD2 (6 bases). CDR1 and CDR2 from the germline V gene are LGHDT and YNNKEL (reference sequence). This CDR3 has 15 amino acids. Trimming took off 5 bases at V and 2 bases at J, with 12 bases between the two ends.

This chain connects TRBV5-6 to TRBJ2-7; 7 bases match TRBD2. V was clipped by 4 bases and J by 5 bases; unmatched bases: 18. Germline V gene lookup returns CDR1 SGHDT and CDR2 YYEEEE. The CDR3 is 17 residues long. CDR3 sequence (DNA): TGTGCCAGCAGCCTAGACCCGAACTTGCGGGGGATCAACGAGCAGTACTTC. Protein sequence: CASSLDPNLRGINEQYF.

The chain combines TRBV7-2 with TRBJ1-1, with D hard to call. This CDR3 contains 15 residues. Looked up from germline, CDR1 is SGHTA and CDR2 is FQGNSA. Trimming pared 0 bases from V and 1 base from J, leaving 9 bases between. CDR3 nucleotides: TGTGCCAGCAGCTTAGCGTGGCGGGGGAACACTGAAGCTTTCTTT. This encodes CASSLAWRGNTEAFF.

The J gene is TRBJ2-7, the V gene TRBV7-9, with TRBD1 identical over 8 bases. The J segment lost 3 bases and the V segment lost 5 bases, leaving 3 bases of the junction unmatched. This CDR3 is 13 amino acids long. Germline CDR1 reads SEHNR; CDR2 reads FQNEAQ (reference sequence). For the CDR3, the DNA is TGTGCCAGCAGCGTCGGGACAGGCTACGAGCAGTACTTC. As protein: CASSVGTGYEQYF.

This chain joins TRBV11-1 and TRBJ1-2, with 7 nucleotides matching TRBD1. The CDR3 extends over 14 amino acids. CDR1 SGHAT and CDR2 FQDESV come from the germline V gene (reference sequence). After removal of 6 bases from V and 7 bases from J, the junction contained 11 bases not matched to a gene. The CDR3 is CASSPRTGSSGYTF. CDR3 coding DNA: TGTGCCAGCAGTCCTCGGACAGGCTCCAGTGGCTACACCTTC.

V and J are TRBV12-3 or TRBV12-4 and TRBJ1-4; D is undetermined. The CDR3 covers 11 residues. V lost 6 bases, J lost 6 bases, and 5 bases lay in between. CDR3 sequence: CASRSDEKLFF. CDR3 nucleotide sequence: TGTGCCAGCAGGTCAGATGAAAAACTGTTTTTT.

This chain joins TRBV9 and TRBJ2-4; D remains ambiguous. This CDR3 comprises 14 residues. Germline loops: CDR1 SGDLS, CDR2 YYNGEE. V gave up 0 bases and J gave up 6 bases, with 10 bases separating them. In DNA form, the CDR3 reads TGTGCCAGCAGCGTAGCCCTCACGGGAAACATTCAGTACTTC. Its protein product is CASSVALTGNIQYF.

This clone appeared a single time. The chain joins TRBV27 to TRBJ1-3; D is unclear. With 0 bases removed from V and 2 bases from J, the gap between germline ends came to 8 bases. The CDR3 covers 15 residues. Germline V CDR1 and CDR2: MNHEY, SMNVEV (reference sequence). CDR3 nucleotide sequence: TGTGCCAGCAGTTTATCGTTTACAGCTGGAAACACCATATATTTT. Amino acids: CASSLSFTAGNTIYF.

This clone occurred once. The rearrangement joins TRBV5-6 to TRBJ1-5, with D hard to call. The CDR3 is 15 amino acids. The germline CDR1 and CDR2 sequences are SGHDT and YYEEEE. V lost 1 base to trimming and J lost 3 bases, with 11 bases between them. In DNA form, the CDR3 reads TGTGCCAGCAGCTTGACAGAGAGCCCCAATCAGCCCCAGCATTTT. Residues: CASSLTESPNQPQHF.

This chain joins TRBV2 and TRBJ2-7, with D perhaps TRBD2 (5 bases). The CDR3 length is 11 residues. Trimming took off 7 bases at V and 7 bases at J, with 11 bases between the two ends. Germline V gene lookup returns CDR1 SNHLY and CDR2 FYNNEI. DNA for the CDR3: TGTGCCAGCACGAGGGTGCGGGAGCAGTACTTC. It translates to CASTRVREQYF.

About this clone itself: Distinct nucleotide sequences in the sample also encode this CDR3. The V gene is TRBV5-1, the J gene TRBJ2-2, with D possibly TRBD1 on 6 matching bases. Deletions cut 0 bases from V and 5 bases from J, with 11 bases between. The CDR3 loop spans 15 amino acids. Germline V gives CDR1 SGHRS, CDR2 YFSETQ. The CDR3, as DNA: TGCGCCAGCAGCTTGGTACAGGGCGATACCGGGGAGCTGTTTTTT. Its translation: CASSLVQGDTGELFF.

This sequence joins TRBV6-5 and TRBJ2-1; TRBD1 matches at 11 bases. Germline CDR1 and CDR2: MNHEY and SVGAGI. The CDR3 runs to 15 residues. Trimming took 5 bases from V and 9 from J; bases not matched to a gene: 9. Written as DNA, the CDR3 is TGTGCCAGCAGTAGGGGGACAGGGGGATCCGTTGAGCAGTTCTTC. It yields the protein CASSRGTGGSVEQFF.

This clone came up a few times. The chain is built from TRBV28 and TRBJ2-4, with a weak D call TRBD1 (6 bases). Trimming removed 6 bases from V and 0 bases from J, with 18 bases in between. The germline V gene encodes CDR1 MDHEN and CDR2 SYDVKM. This CDR3 has 17 amino acids. In DNA, the CDR3 is TGTGCCAGCAGCTATGCAGGACAGTCCTTAGCCAAAAACATTCAGTACTTC. It specifies CASSYAGQSLAKNIQYF.